The next 8 T cell receptor beta chains were all read from a single sample in a study of CD8 T cells in Susac syndrome (dated by TCRdb to between 2018 and 2021). Libraries were prepared through the immunoSEQ multiplex PCR assay. RNA was extracted using the RNeasy kit, and about 0.5 to 1 ug of the RNA was reverse transcribed with random hexamers. TCRdb handled the public reads itself, with Q25 trimming in fastp and clone calling in MiXCR, and kept productive beta chains. Rows are combined by CDR3 protein, so each entry shows the most common genes and DNA. The sample table shows 150,000 to 180,000 distinct CDR3 sequences, and roughly 95% are seen once. The ten largest account for 0.15% to 0.2% of the sample. Specimen: CD4+ T cells from PBMCs. These TCRs come from a human donor with Susac syndrome.

The chain has TRBV20-1 and TRBJ2-1; D ambiguous. V lost 3 bases, J lost 6 bases, and 9 bases lay in between. The CDR3 length is 12 residues. The V gene's germline CDR1 is DFQATT and CDR2 SNEGSKA (reference sequence). CDR3 amino acids: CSASWNSNEQFF. The DNA of the CDR3 is TGCAGTGCTAGTTGGAATAGCAATGAGCAGTTCTTC.

This chain links TRBV20-1 with TRBJ2-1; TRBD1 might be the D (5 bases). V shed 4 bases and J shed 1 base, with 11 bases lying between them. This CDR3 is 14 amino acids long. Germline CDR1 and CDR2: DFQATT and SNEGSKA (reference sequence). CDR3 bases: TGCAGTGCTAACGCCAGGGTTTCCTACAATGAGCAGTTCTTC. As protein: CSANARVSYNEQFF.

The rearrangement uses TRBV5-1 and TRBJ1-2; no reliable D call. Germline V gives CDR1 SGHRS, CDR2 YFSETQ. Trimming took off 4 bases at V and 6 bases at J, with 7 bases between the two ends. This CDR3 has 11 residues. The CDR3 reads CASSNRDGYTF. CDR3 sequence (DNA): TGCGCCAGCAGCAACAGAGATGGCTACACCTTC. The variable domain in full, completed from reference TRBV5-1 and TRBJ1-2, reads KAGVTQTPRYLIKTRGQQVTLSCSPISGHRSVSWYQQTPGQGLQFLFEYFSETQRNKGNFPGRFSGRQFSNSRSEMNVSTLELGDSALYLCASSNRDGYTFGSGTRLTVV.

The chain links TRBV9 to TRBJ2-7, with a possible D match to TRBD1 (6 bases). The CDR3 has 15 amino acids. V gave up 0 bases and J gave up 7 bases, with 17 bases separating them. Germline V gene data show CDR1 as SGDLS and CDR2 as YYNGEE. In DNA, the CDR3 is TGTGCCAGCAGCGTAGATGGGACACCTTTATGGGAGCAGTACTTC. It encodes CASSVDGTPLWEQYF.

The CDR3: CASSLAGGATDTQYF. DNA for the CDR3: TGCGCCAGCAGCTTGGCCGGGGGGGCCACAGATACGCAGTATTTT. The chain has TRBV5-1 and TRBJ2-3; 8 bases align to TRBD2. The CDR3 runs to 15 residues. V lost 0 bases and J lost 2; bases outside the gene matches: 2. Looked up from germline, CDR1 is SGHRS and CDR2 is YFSETQ. The full variable domain, rest sourced from reference TRBV5-1 and TRBJ2-3, is KAGVTQTPRYLIKTRGQQVTLSCSPISGHRSVSWYQQTPGQGLQFLFEYFSETQRNKGNFPGRFSGRQFSNSRSEMNVSTLELGDSALYLCASSLAGGATDTQYFGPGTRLTVL.

This sequence joins TRBV5-1 and TRBJ2-7, with D possibly being TRBD2 (7 bases). The germline CDR1 and CDR2 sequences are SGHRS and YFSETQ. The germline V and J ends were trimmed by 0 bases and 4 bases, with 14 bases remaining between them. The CDR3 is 15 residues long. As DNA, the CDR3 is TGCGCCAGCAGCTTGGCGGCGGGGGCCGGGTACGAGCAGTACTTC. Its protein product is CASSLAAGAGYEQYF.

The gene calls are TRBV7-2 and TRBJ1-2; no firm D call. Germline CDR1 is SGHTA and CDR2 is FQGNSA. CDR3 length equals 14 residues. V lost 3 bases and J lost 8, with 16 bases in between. CDR3 coding DNA: TGTGCCAGCAGCTTGATGTGGCAGGATGGCGGCTACACCTTC. Protein sequence: CASSLMWQDGGYTF.

This clonotype was seen a single time. The V and J genes are TRBV12-3 or TRBV12-4 and TRBJ1-3; possibly TRBD1 for D (5 bases). The CDR3 is made up of 14 amino acids. V was cut by 5 bases and J by 8 bases, with 16 bases left in between. For the CDR3, the DNA is TGTGCCAGCAGTGACGACAGCCTGGGAGACACCATATATTTT. Translating it yields CASSDDSLGDTIYF.